This TCR beta chain was identified during a study of CD4 and CD8 cells across lung adenocarcinoma regions. TCRdb independently ran MiXCR on the PCR reads; one entry per CDR3 protein. This sample has under 8,000 distinct CDR3 sequences, with under 70% found just once. V was clipped by 4 bases and J by 1 base, with 5 bases between them. From germline, CDR1 is MNHEY and CDR2 SMNVEV (reference sequence). The CDR3 sequence is 13 residues long. By sample share, this clonotype is large (0.1 to 1%). Samples came from patients with localized non-small cell lung adenocarcinoma. The chain links TRBV27 to TRBJ1-5; D gene unclear. Sequenced: CD8+ T cells from the center of a lung tumor. This receptor was obtained from a male donor with lung adenocarcinoma. The CD4 and CD8 labels of this study may be unreliable. CDR3 sequence reads: CASSSWSNQPQHF. CDR3 bases: TGTGCCAGCAGTTCTTGGAGCAATCAGCCCCAGCATTTT.